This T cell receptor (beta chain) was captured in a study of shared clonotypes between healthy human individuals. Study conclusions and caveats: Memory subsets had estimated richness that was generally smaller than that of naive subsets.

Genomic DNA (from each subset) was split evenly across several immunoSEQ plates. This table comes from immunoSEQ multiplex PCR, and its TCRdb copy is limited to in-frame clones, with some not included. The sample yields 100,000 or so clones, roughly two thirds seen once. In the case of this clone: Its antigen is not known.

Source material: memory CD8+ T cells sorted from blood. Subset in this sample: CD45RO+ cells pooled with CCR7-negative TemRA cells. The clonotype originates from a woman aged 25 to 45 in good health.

This chain's CDR3 is CASSDSAGGGYNEQFF. CDR3 in DNA: TGTGCCAGCAGTGACTCGGCGGGAGGTGGGTACAATGAGCAGTTCTTC. The chain combines TRBV25-1 with TRBJ2-1; 8 positions match TRBD2. The germline V gene encodes CDR1 MGHDK and CDR2 SYGVNS. Unmatched junction bases numbered 8, after V lost 3 bases and J lost 4 bases. This CDR3 is built from 16 residues.